The 27 T cell receptor beta chains in this list originate from one sample, sequenced in a study of T cells in Graves' hyperthyroidism and ophthalmopathy (dated by TCRdb to the late 2010s). The method was multiplex PCR. Sequenced on an Illumina HiSeq 2000. The TCR beta CDR3 regions were amplified from RNA transcripts. For the first round of RT-PCR on the TCR CDR3, the HTBI primer set was used together with the Qiagen OneStep RT-PCR kit. Starting from the raw public reads, TCRdb applied fastp trimming at Q25, assembled clones with MiXCR and retained in-frame beta chains. Under each unique CDR3 protein, matching rows form one entry showing the most common genes and DNA. This sample gives nearly 750,000 distinct CDR3 sequences in total; roughly a third of them show up just once. In total, the top ten clones hold around 31% of the sample. What was sequenced was blood. Receptors were obtained from a woman aged 40 to 50 with Graves' hyperthyroidism.

The count of this clonotype is one. Given a much more abundant clone one base away, this may be a read error. The CDR3 nucleotides are TGCGCCAGCAGTCGGGACTCACATGACTACGAGCAGTACTTC. Its protein is CASSRDSHDYEQYF. This chain joins TRBV10-1 and TRBJ2-7, with a possible D match to TRBD2 (6 bases). Between the trimmed V and J ends, which lost 5 bases and 3 bases, there was a span of 14 bases. Germline assignment: CDR1 WNHNN and CDR2 SYGVQD (reference sequence). The CDR3 has 14 amino acids.

The chain links TRBV12-3 or TRBV12-4 to TRBJ1-3; TRBD1 might be the D (5 bases). Trimming left V 6 bases short and J 3 bases short, with 21 bases between. The CDR3 totals 17 residues. The CDR3 bases are TGTGCCAGCAGCCAAGAGGTCGTTGGGACTTTTGGAAACACCATATATTTT. Translated: CASSQEVVGTFGNTIYF.

CDR3 DNA: TGTGCCAGCAGCAAGGGGGACAGCTGGGAAGCTTTCTTT. Protein sequence: CASSKGDSWEAFF. This sequence joins TRBV5-8 and TRBJ1-1, with 7 bases that match TRBD1. Looked up from germline, CDR1 is SGHTS and CDR2 is YDEGEE. Unmatched junction bases numbered 8, after V lost 4 bases and J lost 8 bases. CDR3 length: 13 residues. Filled out from reference TRBV5-8 and TRBJ1-1, the complete variable domain reads EAGVTQSPTHLIKTRGQQATLRCSPISGHTSVYWYQQALGLGLQFLLWYDEGEERNRGNFPPRFSGRQFPNYSSELNVNALELEDSALYLCASSKGDSWEAFFGQGTRLTVV.

With respect to this clonotype: A much larger clonotype is one base distant, so this may be a read error. The J gene is TRBJ2-2, the V gene TRBV5-1; 9 bases align to TRBD2. Germline values: CDR1 SGHRS, CDR2 YFSETQ. The V segment lost 4 bases and the J segment 3 bases; nucleotides outside the gene matches: 10. The length of the CDR3 is 17 residues. The CDR3 is CASSRISGSTHTGELFF. CDR3 bases: TGCGCCAGCAGCCGGATTAGCGGGAGTACTCACACCGGGGAGCTGTTTTTT.

J is TRBJ1-1 and V is TRBV7-8, with 9 positions matching TRBD1. V trimming: 4 bases; J trimming: 10 bases; junction bases outside the gene matches: 4. CDR3 length: 12 amino acids. Germline V gene data show CDR1 as SGHVS and CDR2 as FQNEAQ. CDR3 nucleotides: TGTGCCAGCAGCTGGACAGGGGATTCAGCTTTCTTT. It encodes CASSWTGDSAFF.

V is TRBV6-6 and J is TRBJ1-6; 8 bases align to TRBD1. Germline CDR1 reads MNHNY; CDR2 reads SVGAGI (reference sequence). CDR3 size: 17 residues. Unmatched junction bases numbered 18, after V lost 10 bases and J lost 7 bases. The CDR3: CAIRGPNRSLINSPLHF. The CDR3 region has the DNA TGTGCCATCAGGGGGCCGAACAGGTCTCTGATCAATTCACCCCTCCACTTT.

The rearrangement links TRBV7-2 to TRBJ2-5; TRBD1 agrees at 10 bases. The CDR3 length is 14 residues. Trimming took 4 bases from V and 7 from J; bases not matched to a gene: 6. Germline V gene data show CDR1 as SGHTA and CDR2 as FQGNSA. Here the CDR3 DNA reads TGTGCCAGCAGCTACCGGGGACAGGGGTTGACCCAGTACTTC. This encodes CASSYRGQGLTQYF. Together with reference TRBV7-2 and TRBJ2-5, the CDR3 gives the full variable domain: GAGVSQSPSNKVTEKGKDVELRCDPISGHTALYWYRQSLGQGLEFLIYFQGNSAPDKSGLPSDRFSAERTGGSVSTLTIQRTQQEDSAVYLCASSYRGQGLTQYFGPGTRLLVL.

This clonotype was seen ten or more times. The J gene is TRBJ2-7, the V gene TRBV7-3; D unresolved. Trimming took 1 base from V and 6 from J, leaving 10 bases between them. This CDR3 has 13 residues. The germline gives CDR1 SGHTA, CDR2 FQGTGA. The CDR3 DNA reads TGTGCCAGCAGCTTAAGGTCCGATGGCGAGCAGTACTTC. Its translation is CASSLRSDGEQYF.

This clonotype was picked up one time. The V gene is TRBV7-2, the J gene TRBJ2-7, with D possibly being TRBD1 or TRBD2 (5 bases each). The germline CDR1 and CDR2 sequences are SGHTA and FQGNSA. The CDR3 covers 14 residues. The V end was cut by 11 bases, the J end by 2 bases, with 19 bases between. The CDR3 nucleotides read TGTGCCGTAGGTTTGGGGGTCAGGCCCTACGAGCAGTACTTC. Its protein is CAVGLGVRPYEQYF. The variable domain in full, with the rest retrieved from reference TRBV7-2 and TRBJ2-7, is GAGVSQSPSNKVTEKGKDVELRCDPISGHTALYWYRQSLGQGLEFLIYFQGNSAPDKSGLPSDRFSAERTGGSVSTLTIQRTQQEDSAVYLCAVGLGVRPYEQYFGPGTRLTVT.

This rearrangement joins TRBV20-1 to TRBJ2-7, with 7 bases identical to TRBD2. With 3 bases clipped from V and 0 bases from J, the junction kept 2 bases outside the gene matches. The CDR3 covers 13 residues. CDR1 is DFQATT and CDR2 is SNEGSKA in the germline V gene (reference sequence). The CDR3 bases are TGCAGTGCTAGCGGGGGGTTCTCCTACGAGCAGTACTTC. Protein sequence: CSASGGFSYEQYF.

This clonotype was seen only a few times. The rearrangement uses TRBV27 and TRBJ1-6; no definite D call. CDR1 and CDR2 (germline): MNHEY, SMNVEV (reference sequence). Trimming removed 3 bases from V and 6 bases from J, with 6 bases in between. The CDR3 runs to 13 residues. CDR3 DNA: TGTGCCAGCAGTTTCCAGTTTAATTCACCCCTCCACTTT. Protein sequence: CASSFQFNSPLHF.

This chain links TRBV5-1 with TRBJ1-5; no definite D call. The CDR3 sequence is 18 residues long. V shed 0 bases and J shed 0 bases, with 16 bases lying between them. Germline V CDR1 and CDR2: SGHRS, YFSETQ. The CDR3, as DNA: TGCGCCAGCAGCTTGGGGGCCAGAATTCATTATAGCAATCAGCCCCAGCATTTT. This sequence encodes CASSLGARIHYSNQPQHF. Using reference TRBV5-1 and TRBJ1-5 for the parts outside the CDR3, the full variable domain is KAGVTQTPRYLIKTRGQQVTLSCSPISGHRSVSWYQQTPGQGLQFLFEYFSETQRNKGNFPGRFSGRQFSNSRSEMNVSTLELGDSALYLCASSLGARIHYSNQPQHFGDGTRLSIL.

The chain joins TRBV9 to TRBJ1-2, with 8 bases lining up with TRBD1. The germline V gene encodes CDR1 SGDLS and CDR2 YYNGEE. J gave up 4 bases and V 4 bases, and 9 bases lay outside the gene matches. This CDR3 has 15 amino acids. Here the CDR3 reads CASSQARGRFYGYTF. As DNA, the CDR3 is TGTGCCAGCAGCCAGGCCAGGGGGCGCTTCTATGGCTACACCTTC. The full variable domain, in which reference TRBV9 and TRBJ1-2 provide the parts outside the CDR3, is DSGVTQTPKHLITATGQRVTLRCSPRSGDLSVYWYQQSLDQGLQFLIQYYNGEERAKGNILERFSAQQFPDLHSELNLSSLELGDSALYFCASSQARGRFYGYTFGSGTRLTVV.

As to this clonotype: Mismatch with germline at one junction end may stem from a read error. This chain connects TRBV5-4 to TRBJ2-7; 10 positions agree with TRBD1. CDR1 is SGHNT and CDR2 is YYREEE in the germline V gene (reference sequence). This CDR3 comprises 15 residues. CDR3 amino acids: CSATPGTGVFYEQYF. The CDR3 DNA is TGCAGCGCCACTCCCGGGACAGGGGTCTTCTACGAGCAGTACTTC.

The gene calls are TRBV25-1 and TRBJ1-2; D is unresolved. V dropped 3 bases and J dropped 7 bases, with 12 bases sitting between them. The CDR3 is made up of 13 amino acids. Germline assignment: CDR1 MGHDK and CDR2 SYGVNS. Written as DNA, the CDR3 is TGTGCCAGCAGTGAGGGTGGCTACGGTGGCTACACCTTC. Translating gives CASSEGGYGGYTF.

The chain joins TRBV7-2 to TRBJ2-7, with D possibly TRBD2 on 6 matching bases. The ends were cut back, 6 bases at V and 2 bases at J, with 11 bases in the middle. From germline, CDR1 is SGHTA and CDR2 FQGNSA. The CDR3 spans 13 residues. The CDR3 loop reads CASRPPGAYEQYF. For the CDR3, the DNA is TGTGCCAGCAGACCACCGGGAGCCTACGAGCAGTACTTC.

The J gene is TRBJ2-7, the V gene TRBV4-3, with 11 bases identical to TRBD1. Losses at the gene ends were 1 base for V and 3 bases for J; bases not matched to a gene: 11. Germline CDR1 LGHNA, CDR2 YSLEER. There are 18 residues in the CDR3. The CDR3 reads CASSQGPSGTGGLYEQYF. The CDR3 DNA reads as TGCGCCAGCAGCCAAGGGCCGAGCGGGACAGGGGGACTCTACGAGCAGTACTTC.

This clonotype has a handful of counts. The CDR3 protein is CASSPSASSPYEQYF. In DNA form, the CDR3 reads TGTGCCAGCTCACCGTCGGCCAGCTCGCCCTACGAGCAGTACTTC. The chain combines TRBV6-2 or TRBV6-3 with TRBJ2-7; D uncertain. The CDR3 is made up of 15 amino acids. Deletions cut 8 bases from V and 2 bases from J, with 19 bases between. CDR1 and CDR2 from the germline V gene are MNHEY and SVGEGT.

This clonotype is a singleton in its sample. This chain connects TRBV7-2 to TRBJ1-4, with 9 bases matching TRBD1. The length of the CDR3 is 16 residues. Germline CDR1 reads SGHTA; CDR2 reads FQGNSA. J lost 8 bases, V lost 5 bases, and 12 bases had no gene match. Here the CDR3 DNA reads TGTGCCAGCAGCCGCGATGCCCAAACAGGGGGCGAAAAACTGTTTTTT. Encoded protein: CASSRDAQTGGEKLFF.

This clonotype appeared many times. The rearrangement uses TRBV20-1 and TRBJ1-2, with 9 bases fitting TRBD1. V lost 0 bases and J lost 8; bases outside the gene matches: 7. Per the germline V gene, CDR1 is DFQATT and CDR2 is SNEGSKA (reference sequence). The length of the CDR3 is 14 residues. The chain's CDR3 is CSAREGTGMGGYTF. CDR3 DNA sequence: TGCAGTGCTAGAGAAGGGACAGGGATGGGCGGCTACACCTTC.

The genes are TRBV7-2 and TRBJ1-1; maybe TRBD1 (5 bases). V was clipped by 5 bases and J by 0 bases, with 22 bases between them. Germline V gene data show CDR1 as SGHTA and CDR2 as FQGNSA. The CDR3 has 18 residues. The CDR3 protein is CASSHGRTPQTLNTEAFF. CDR3 nucleotides: TGTGCCAGCAGCCACGGAAGGACACCCCAGACCCTGAACACTGAAGCTTTCTTT. Drawing the rest from reference TRBV7-2 and TRBJ1-1, the complete variable domain is GAGVSQSPSNKVTEKGKDVELRCDPISGHTALYWYRQSLGQGLEFLIYFQGNSAPDKSGLPSDRFSAERTGGSVSTLTIQRTQQEDSAVYLCASSHGRTPQTLNTEAFFGQGTRLTVV.

In its sample, this clonotype was seen many times. The V gene is TRBV20-1, the J gene TRBJ2-5, with unresolved D. In germline, CDR1 is DFQATT, CDR2 SNEGSKA (reference sequence). The CDR3 length is 12 residues. V was cut by 6 bases and J by 5 bases, with 13 bases left in between. CDR3 sequence (DNA): TGCAGTGCCCCAATAACTGCGGAGACCCAGTACTTC. Protein product: CSAPITAETQYF.

This clonotype was observed at least ten times. The CDR3 coding sequence is TGCAGCGTTGAATTGGCCGGGACAGTTGACTACGAGCAGTACTTC. Translating it yields CSVELAGTVDYEQYF. This chain joins TRBV29-1 and TRBJ2-7, with 7 bases aligning to TRBD1. V gave up 2 bases and J gave up 3 bases; unmatched junction bases: 10. The V gene's germline CDR1 is SQVTM and CDR2 ANQGSEA. The CDR3 runs to 15 residues.

This clonotype was counted many times. The V and J genes are TRBV19 and TRBJ1-2; 9 bases are shared with TRBD1. The length of the CDR3 is 13 residues. V was pared by 9 bases and J by 5 bases, with 7 bases of the junction left unmatched. Germline CDR1 is LNHDA and CDR2 is SQIVND (reference sequence). The CDR3 sequence is CASSSGQGYGYTF. In DNA form, the CDR3 reads TGTGCCAGCAGCTCGGGACAGGGTTATGGCTACACCTTC. The entire variable domain, with the rest obtained from reference TRBV19 and TRBJ1-2, is as follows: DGGITQSPKYLFRKEGQNVTLSCEQNLNHDAMYWYRQDPGQGLRLIYYSQIVNDFQKGDIAEGYSVSREKKESFPLTVTSAQKNPTAFYLCASSSGQGYGYTFGSGTRLTVV.

This chain links TRBV20-1 with TRBJ2-7, with D possibly TRBD2 on 5 matching bases. There are 13 residues in the CDR3. V lost 3 bases, J lost 5 bases, and 14 bases lay in between. In germline, CDR1 is DFQATT, CDR2 SNEGSKA (reference sequence). CDR3 in DNA: TGCAGTGCTAGTACCAGTGGGAGTGACGAGCAGTACTTC. It translates to CSASTSGSDEQYF.

V and J are TRBV6-5 and TRBJ1-6; D remains ambiguous. V was shortened by 2 bases and J by 8 bases, with 16 bases between the two germline ends. The germline CDR1 and CDR2 sequences are MNHEY and SVGAGI. CDR3 size: 16 residues. CDR3 amino acids: CASSYNRLGRYSPLHF. The DNA for the CDR3 is TGTGCCAGCAGTTACAATCGATTGGGCCGTTATTCACCCCTCCACTTT.

Remarks on this clonotype: At one end the junction does not follow the germline gene, possibly because of a read error. The chain carries TRBV5-1 and TRBJ2-5, with 9 bases aligning to TRBD1. Germline V gene sequence: CDR1 SGHRS, CDR2 YFSETQ. The CDR3 contains 16 residues. CDR3 DNA: TGTGCCAGCAGCCCGGGACAGGGTGAGGTGCAAGAGACCCAGTACTTC. Translation gives CASSPGQGEVQETQYF.